The 19 T cell receptor beta chains below all came from one sample that was sequenced in a study of T cell responses to AZD1222 COVID-19 vaccine. Assay: immunoSEQ multiplex PCR; the TCRdb copy retains only in-frame clones and omits some. Among approximately 120,000 clones, more than 80% were seen once, and the ten largest hold roughly 1.5%. Here the sequenced sample was peripheral blood, taken on day 0 of AZD1222 vaccination. Source of these receptors: an adult in good health.

The J gene is TRBJ1-4, the V gene TRBV11-2; D is undetermined. V shed 8 bases and J shed 5 bases, with 9 bases lying between them. Germline values: CDR1 SGHAT, CDR2 FQNNGV. This CDR3 is 12 amino acids long. CDR3 sequence (DNA): TGTGCCAGCGGTACGGGGAATGAAAAACTGTTTTTT. Amino acids: CASGTGNEKLFF.

The V call is TRBV19, the J call TRBJ2-5; 10 bases map to TRBD2. Germline values: CDR1 LNHDA, CDR2 SQIVND (reference sequence). The V and J ends lost 4 bases and 0 bases, in that order; junction bases with no gene match: 5. This CDR3 is 16 amino acids long. The CDR3 DNA is TGTGCCAGTAGTACACTAGCGGGACCAGACCAAGAGACCCAGTACTTC. Protein product: CASSTLAGPDQETQYF. Full variable domain (missing parts from reference TRBV19 and TRBJ2-5): DGGITQSPKYLFRKEGQNVTLSCEQNLNHDAMYWYRQDPGQGLRLIYYSQIVNDFQKGDIAEGYSVSREKKESFPLTVTSAQKNPTAFYLCASSTLAGPDQETQYFGPGTRLLVL.

DNA of the CDR3: TGCAGCGTTGAACTAGCCGGGCGATACAATGAGCAGTTCTTC. It specifies CSVELAGRYNEQFF. This chain joins TRBV29-1 and TRBJ2-1; D may be TRBD2 (5 bases). The germline V gene has CDR1 SQVTM and CDR2 ANQGSEA. V was clipped by 2 bases and J by 4 bases, with 12 bases between them. The CDR3 has 14 residues.

This chain uses TRBV3-1 (or the pseudogene TRBV3-2) with TRBJ2-7, with D hard to call. The V and J ends lost 1 base and 0 bases respectively, with 7 bases between them. Germline CDR1 reads LGHDT; CDR2 reads YNNKEL (reference sequence). The CDR3 has 14 residues. This CDR3 is CASSQVRNSYEQYF. The CDR3 DNA is TGTGCCAGCAGCCAAGTACGGAACTCCTACGAGCAGTACTTC.

The chain carries TRBV28 and TRBJ2-1, with 7 positions matching TRBD2. CDR1 is MDHEN, CDR2 SYDVKM, per germline. The junction had 13 bases not matched to a gene; V was cut back by 7 bases and J by 4 bases. This CDR3 spans 16 amino acids. The chain's CDR3 is CASIGGGSKGYNEQFF. The CDR3 DNA reads as TGTGCCAGCATTGGAGGCGGGAGCAAAGGATACAATGAGCAGTTCTTC.

The chain is built from TRBV27 and TRBJ2-7; TRBD2 is a possible D gene (6 bases). The CDR3 totals 15 residues. CDR1 is MNHEY and CDR2 is SMNVEV in the germline V gene (reference sequence). The germline V and J ends were trimmed by 6 bases and 0 bases, with 15 bases remaining between them. The DNA of the CDR3 is TGTGCCAGCAGCCCACCCGGGAGACCCTCCTACGAGCAGTACTTC. It yields the protein CASSPPGRPSYEQYF.

The rearrangement uses TRBV19 and TRBJ1-1; 7 bases align to TRBD1. The CDR3 covers 15 residues. With 11 bases clipped from V and 3 bases from J, the junction kept 15 bases outside the gene matches. The germline gives CDR1 LNHDA, CDR2 SQIVND (reference sequence). CDR3: CAGLEGGRGYTEAFF. The CDR3 nucleotides are TGTGCCGGCCTCGAAGGGGGCAGGGGGTACACTGAAGCTTTCTTT.

The V call is TRBV25-1, the J call TRBJ1-2; D is uncertain. V dropped 3 bases and J dropped 4 bases, with 12 bases sitting between them. Germline CDR1 MGHDK, CDR2 SYGVNS. The CDR3 has 14 residues. CDR3 in amino acids: CASSEFGERYGYTF. CDR3 coding DNA: TGTGCCAGCAGTGAGTTTGGGGAGCGCTATGGCTACACCTTC.

The chain recombines TRBV7-9 with TRBJ2-1, with TRBD2 matching 15 bases. The CDR3 loop spans 15 amino acids. The V and J ends lost 5 bases and 8 bases, in that order; junction bases with no gene match: 4. Germline lookup yields CDR1 SEHNR and CDR2 FQNEAQ (reference sequence). CDR3 in amino acids: CASSPGLAGGYEQFF. DNA for the CDR3: TGTGCCAGCAGCCCGGGACTAGCGGGAGGCTATGAGCAGTTCTTC. Full variable domain (rest looked up from reference TRBV7-9 and TRBJ2-1): DTGVSQNPRHKITKRGQNVTFRCDPISEHNRLYWYRQTLGQGPEFLTYFQNEAQLEKSRLLSDRFSAERPKGSFSTLEIQRTEQGDSAMYLCASSPGLAGGYEQFFGPGTRLTVL.

The rearrangement links TRBV27 to TRBJ1-5; perhaps TRBD1 as D (5 bases). The germline V and J ends were trimmed by 2 bases and 8 bases, with 10 bases remaining between them. Per germline, CDR1 MNHEY and CDR2 SMNVEV (reference sequence). The CDR3 sequence is 13 residues long. DNA for the CDR3: TGTGCCAGCAGTTTACGGCAGGGAAAGCCCCAGCATTTT. It specifies CASSLRQGKPQHF.

This clone occurred a few times. This chain uses TRBV5-1 with TRBJ2-7; a weak D match, TRBD1 (7 bases). Germline assignment: CDR1 SGHRS and CDR2 YFSETQ. V lost 0 bases and J lost 5, with 12 bases in between. There are 14 residues in the CDR3. CDR3 sequence: CASSLGQGGDEQYF. As DNA, the CDR3 is TGCGCCAGCAGCTTGGGACAGGGCGGGGACGAGCAGTACTTC.

This chain joins TRBV19 and TRBJ2-3, with D perhaps TRBD2 (6 bases). V shed 5 bases and J shed 1 base, with 10 bases lying between them. Germline V gene sequence: CDR1 LNHDA, CDR2 SQIVND (reference sequence). This CDR3 has 14 residues. The CDR3 protein is CASSGSGGTDTQYF. The CDR3 nucleotides read TGTGCCAGTAGTGGTTCGGGAGGCACAGATACGCAGTATTTT.

The table lists this clone with a count of one. The chain links TRBV4-1 to TRBJ2-7; D is undetermined. This CDR3 has 12 amino acids. Germline V CDR1 and CDR2: MGHRA, YSYEKL. V shed 4 bases and J shed 1 base, with 5 bases lying between them. Here the CDR3 reads CASSPPSYEQYF. CDR3 DNA sequence: TGCGCCAGCAGCCCGCCATCCTACGAGCAGTACTTC.

This chain uses TRBV10-1 with TRBJ2-4; D ambiguous. V was clipped by 5 bases and J by 6 bases, with 11 bases between them. CDR1 is WNHNN, CDR2 SYGVQD, per germline (reference sequence). The CDR3 totals 13 residues. The CDR3 region has the DNA TGCGCCAGCAGTAATCCCTTGGTAAACATTCAGTACTTC. Its translation: CASSNPLVNIQYF.

The V gene is TRBV29-1, the J gene TRBJ2-1; D tentatively reads TRBD1 or TRBD2 (5 bases each). V was shortened by 6 bases and J by 8 bases, with 29 bases between the two germline ends. This CDR3 is 17 amino acids long. Germline CDR1 is SQVTM and CDR2 is ANQGSEA. Here the CDR3 DNA reads TGCAGCGTCGTTGGGTCTCGTCCGGACACCGGAGGCTATGAGCAGTTCTTC. It yields the protein CSVVGSRPDTGGYEQFF.

The chain combines TRBV5-6 with TRBJ2-7, with no clear D. CDR1 and CDR2 from the germline V gene are SGHDT and YYEEEE. Trimming left V 0 bases short and J 2 bases short, with 9 bases between. The length of the CDR3 is 14 residues. CDR3 DNA: TGTGCCAGCAGCTTGGATCTGGAAGCCTACGAGCAGTACTTC. It encodes CASSLDLEAYEQYF.

The V call is TRBV5-5, the J call TRBJ1-1; D call uncertain. This CDR3 contains 15 residues. The germline gives CDR1 SGHKS, CDR2 YYEKEE (reference sequence). Trimming took off 0 bases at V and 1 base at J, with 10 bases between the two ends. CDR3 bases: TGTGCCAGCAGCTTGGTAGGGTACGGGAACACTGAAGCTTTCTTT. Its translation: CASSLVGYGNTEAFF.

The chain links TRBV27 to TRBJ2-7, with D possibly TRBD2 on 6 matching bases. Germline V CDR1 and CDR2: MNHEY, SMNVEV (reference sequence). The CDR3 covers 15 residues. V was shortened by 3 bases and J by 0 bases, with 12 bases between the two germline ends. The CDR3 spells CASSFFGGSSYEQYF. CDR3 sequence (DNA): TGTGCCAGCAGTTTCTTTGGGGGGTCCTCCTACGAGCAGTACTTC.

This clone was seen once. V usage is TRBV5-6 and J usage is TRBJ2-7; no clear D gene. Deletions cut 0 bases from V and 1 base from J, with 8 bases between. The CDR3 covers 14 residues. Per germline, CDR1 SGHDT and CDR2 YYEEEE. The CDR3 nucleotides are TGTGCCAGCAGCTTGGCTGTGCGGTCCTACGAGCAGTACTTC. Its translation is CASSLAVRSYEQYF.